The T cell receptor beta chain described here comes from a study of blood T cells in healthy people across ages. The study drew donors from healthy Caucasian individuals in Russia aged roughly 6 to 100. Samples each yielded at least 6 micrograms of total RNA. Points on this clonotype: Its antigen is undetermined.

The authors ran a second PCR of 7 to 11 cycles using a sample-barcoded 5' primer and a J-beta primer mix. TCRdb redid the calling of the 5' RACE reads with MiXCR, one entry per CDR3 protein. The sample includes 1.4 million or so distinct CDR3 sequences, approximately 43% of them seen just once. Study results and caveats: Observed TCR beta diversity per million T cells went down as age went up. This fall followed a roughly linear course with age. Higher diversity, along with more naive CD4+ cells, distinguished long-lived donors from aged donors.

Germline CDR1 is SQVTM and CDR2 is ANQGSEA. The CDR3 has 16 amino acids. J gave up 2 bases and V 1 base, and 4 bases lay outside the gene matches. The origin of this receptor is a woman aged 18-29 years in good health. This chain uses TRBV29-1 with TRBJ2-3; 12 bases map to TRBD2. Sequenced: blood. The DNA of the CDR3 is TGCAGCGTTGAAGGGCTAGCGGGGGGGACCACAGATACGCAGTATTTT. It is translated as CSVEGLAGGTTDTQYF.